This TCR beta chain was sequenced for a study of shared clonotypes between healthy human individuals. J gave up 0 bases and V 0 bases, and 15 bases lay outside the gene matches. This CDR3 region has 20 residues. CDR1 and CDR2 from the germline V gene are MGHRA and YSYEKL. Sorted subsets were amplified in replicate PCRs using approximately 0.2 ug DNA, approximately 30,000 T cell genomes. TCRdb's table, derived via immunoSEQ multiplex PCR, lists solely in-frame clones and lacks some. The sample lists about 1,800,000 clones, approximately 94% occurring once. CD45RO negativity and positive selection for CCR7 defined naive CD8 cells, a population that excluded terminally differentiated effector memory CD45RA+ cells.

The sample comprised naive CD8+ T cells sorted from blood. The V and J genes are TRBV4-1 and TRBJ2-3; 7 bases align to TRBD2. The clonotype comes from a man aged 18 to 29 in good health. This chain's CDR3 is CASSQEKRTSEESSTDTQYF. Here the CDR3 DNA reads TGCGCCAGCAGCCAAGAAAAAAGAACTAGCGAGGAGTCTAGCACAGATACGCAGTATTTT.